These 24 T cell receptor beta chains came from one sample sequenced in a study of shared clonotypes between healthy human individuals. Sequencing used immunoSEQ multiplex PCR; TCRdb keeps in-frame clones, though not all of them. The data hold fewer than 850,000 clones, with approximately 96% observed a single time. Terminally differentiated effector memory CD45RA+ cells were excluded by CCR7 positive selection of CD45RO-negative cells. Sequencing was performed on naive CD8+ T cells sorted from blood. These TCRs come from a young man in good health.

The gene calls are TRBV9 and TRBJ1-4, with D maybe TRBD1 (6 bases). Deletions cut 0 bases from V and 3 bases from J, with 9 bases between. The germline V gene has CDR1 SGDLS and CDR2 YYNGEE. The CDR3 is 15 residues long. The CDR3 sequence: CASSVVGASNEKLFF. Here the CDR3 DNA reads TGTGCCAGCAGCGTAGTGGGGGCATCTAATGAAAAACTGTTTTTT.

The chain links TRBV5-1 to TRBJ2-7; D remains unclear. V was pared by 4 bases and J by 7 bases, with 18 bases between. Looked up from germline, CDR1 is SGHRS and CDR2 is YFSETQ. The CDR3 spans 14 residues. DNA of the CDR3: TGCGCCAGCAGCAGCGCCCCTGCCTCTCGAGAGCAGTACTTC. Protein sequence: CASSSAPASREQYF.

The gene calls are TRBV4-3 and TRBJ1-4; D is perhaps TRBD1 (6 bases). The CDR3 sequence is 16 residues long. V was trimmed by 1 base and J by 4 bases, leaving 13 bases between them. Germline V gene lookup returns CDR1 LGHNA and CDR2 YSLEER. The CDR3 DNA follows: TGCGCCAGCAGCCAAGGCCGGGACAACATTAATGAAAAACTGTTTTTT. This translates into CASSQGRDNINEKLFF.

V and J are TRBV10-1 and TRBJ2-2; the D gene is possibly TRBD2 (5 bases). V was clipped by 8 bases and J by 5 bases, with 15 bases between them. Germline V lookup: CDR1 WNHNN, CDR2 SYGVQD (reference sequence). The CDR3 contains 14 residues. The CDR3 DNA sequence: TGCGCCAGCCGAGACGGGATCGGGACCGGGGAGCTGTTTTTT. It specifies CASRDGIGTGELFF.

CDR3 region: CASCPGESGTEKLFF. The CDR3 DNA reads TGTGCCAGTTGCCCGGGGGAAAGTGGTACGGAAAAACTGTTTTTT. The chain joins TRBV7-9 to TRBJ1-4; tentative D call: TRBD1 (5 bases). The CDR3 runs to 15 residues. CDR1 and CDR2 (germline): SEHNR, FQNEAQ (reference sequence). Trimming removed 9 bases from V and 8 bases from J, with 22 bases in between. Based on the CDR3 plus reference TRBV7-9 and TRBJ1-4, the full variable domain is DTGVSQNPRHKITKRGQNVTFRCDPISEHNRLYWYRQTLGQGPEFLTYFQNEAQLEKSRLLSDRFSAERPKGSFSTLEIQRTEQGDSAMYLCASCPGESGTEKLFFGSGTQLSVL.

The J gene is TRBJ2-1, the V gene TRBV5-4; no firm D call. CDR1 and CDR2 (germline): SGHNT, YYREEE (reference sequence). The CDR3 loop spans 15 amino acids. V was cut by 2 bases and J by 0 bases, with 9 bases left in between. CDR3 loop: CASSFLASSYNEQFF. DNA for the CDR3: TGTGCCAGCAGCTTTTTAGCTAGCTCCTACAATGAGCAGTTCTTC.

This clone turned up a few times. The sample contains more than one DNA sequence encoding this CDR3. The CDR3, as DNA: TGTGCCATCAGTGAGTCGGCGGGTTACGGCTACACCTTC. The encoded protein is CAISESAGYGYTF. This chain joins TRBV10-3 and TRBJ1-2, with unresolved D. Trimming shortened V by 0 bases and J by 8 bases, and 10 bases separated the two germline ends. This CDR3 region has 13 residues. CDR1 is ENHRY and CDR2 is SYGVKD in the germline V gene.

The chain recombines TRBV11-2 with TRBJ2-7; 13 nucleotides match TRBD2. V lost 0 bases, J lost 2 bases, and 7 bases stayed unmatched. This CDR3 spans 18 amino acids. Germline CDR1 SGHAT, CDR2 FQNNGV. The DNA of the CDR3 is TGTGCCAGCAGCTTAGACGGACTAGCGGGAGTACTAACCTACGAGCAGTACTTC. This sequence encodes CASSLDGLAGVLTYEQYF.

The chain employs TRBV19 and TRBJ1-1, with TRBD1 matching 7 bases. The CDR3 runs to 17 residues. Germline-derived CDR1 and CDR2 are LNHDA and SQIVND (reference sequence). The ends lost 5 bases at V and 6 bases at J; junction bases unmatched: 18. The CDR3 loop reads CASSGGTRVTGSPEAFF. The CDR3 bases are TGTGCCAGTAGTGGGGGCACCCGGGTGACAGGGTCCCCTGAAGCTTTCTTT.

The V gene is TRBV27, the J gene TRBJ2-2; TRBD1 might be the D (5 bases). This CDR3 is 14 amino acids long. From germline, CDR1 is MNHEY and CDR2 SMNVEV (reference sequence). The V end was cut by 0 bases, the J end by 4 bases, with 6 bases between. Here the CDR3 reads CASSLSGATGELFF. CDR3 sequence (DNA): TGTGCCAGCAGTTTATCAGGGGCCACCGGGGAGCTGTTTTTT.

The chain uses TRBV7-6 and TRBJ2-7, with 14 bases identical to TRBD2. V was clipped by 5 bases and J by 5 bases; unmatched bases: 11. The CDR3 extends over 17 amino acids. Germline V gene lookup returns CDR1 SGHVS and CDR2 FNYEAQ. In nucleotides, the CDR3 is TGTGCCAGCAGCAAAAGAAGTGGACTAGCGGGAGGTGACGAGCAGTACTTC. Translating gives CASSKRSGLAGGDEQYF.

The chain is built from TRBV10-1 and TRBJ2-5; D unresolved. Germline values: CDR1 WNHNN, CDR2 SYGVQD (reference sequence). V shed 5 bases and J shed 5 bases, with 6 bases lying between them. This CDR3 comprises 11 residues. Here the CDR3 reads CASSMPETQYF. For the CDR3, the DNA is TGCGCCAGCAGTATGCCGGAGACCCAGTACTTC.

A remark on this clone: One junction end disagrees with the germline gene, perhaps due to a read error. The chain is built from TRBV4-1 and TRBJ2-7, with a tentative D call TRBD1 (5 bases). CDR3 length: 13 residues. Germline CDR1 MGHRA, CDR2 YSYEKL. The CDR3 nucleotides are TGCGCCAGCAGCCGGGGCTTCTCCTATGAGCAGTACTTC. Protein product: CASSRGFSYEQYF.

V is TRBV19 and J is TRBJ2-1, with a weak D call TRBD2 (5 bases). Trimming left V 5 bases short and J 1 base short, with 12 bases between. The CDR3 covers 15 residues. Germline V gene data show CDR1 as LNHDA and CDR2 as SQIVND (reference sequence). This CDR3 reads CASSPPSTSYNEQFF. The CDR3 DNA is TGTGCCAGTAGTCCCCCTAGCACGTCCTACAATGAGCAGTTCTTC.

The chain links TRBV5-5 to TRBJ2-7; 8 bases are a match to TRBD1. The V and J ends lost 4 bases and 5 bases, in that order; junction bases with no gene match: 5. The germline V gene encodes CDR1 SGHKS and CDR2 YYEKEE (reference sequence). This CDR3 region has 13 residues. The CDR3 bases are TGTGCCAGCAGCAGCGGACAGGGCCACGAGCAGTACTTC. This translates into CASSSGQGHEQYF.

This chain joins TRBV27 and TRBJ2-2; D may correspond to TRBD1 or TRBD2 (5 bases each). Germline CDR1 is MNHEY and CDR2 is SMNVEV (reference sequence). With 5 bases removed from V and 6 bases from J, the gap between germline ends came to 22 bases. CDR3 length: 17 residues. The CDR3 DNA sequence: TGTGCCAGCAGTCGAGGTGGGGGATTGGGTTTCGCCGGGGAGCTGTTTTTT. It translates to CASSRGGGLGFAGELFF.

The chain is built from TRBV7-9 and TRBJ1-2; D unclear. Trimming cost V 7 bases and J 6 bases, with 18 bases left between them. This CDR3 spans 14 amino acids. Germline V gene lookup returns CDR1 SEHNR and CDR2 FQNEAQ (reference sequence). The CDR3 region has the DNA TGTGCCAGCAACTCAGGCGCGGAGGCTGATGGCTACACCTTC. This gives the protein CASNSGAEADGYTF.

The chain is built from TRBV29-1 and TRBJ2-7; D possibly corresponds to TRBD1 (6 bases). V was clipped by 1 base and J by 0 bases, with 19 bases between them. In germline, CDR1 is SQVTM, CDR2 ANQGSEA. The CDR3 consists of 17 residues. The CDR3 region has the DNA TGCAGCGTTGAAGCTTGGGACAATCCCATAAGCTCCTACGAGCAGTACTTC. It encodes CSVEAWDNPISSYEQYF.

The chain couples TRBV28 to TRBJ2-1; 8 nucleotides match TRBD2. Per germline, CDR1 MDHEN and CDR2 SYDVKM. J was trimmed by 7 bases and V by 1 base; bases with no gene match: 3. The CDR3 has 14 amino acids. The CDR3 reads CASSLYGRGNEQFF. The CDR3 DNA follows: TGTGCCAGCAGTTTATACGGGAGGGGGAATGAGCAGTTCTTC.

The V gene is TRBV2, the J gene TRBJ2-5; 11 nucleotides match TRBD2. Trimming took 6 bases from V and 1 from J; bases not matched to a gene: 13. The CDR3 has 18 amino acids. CDR1 and CDR2 (germline): SNHLY, FYNNEI. The CDR3 here is CASRGNPGLAELQETQYF. DNA of the CDR3: TGTGCCAGCAGGGGCAATCCGGGACTAGCGGAGCTCCAAGAGACCCAGTACTTC.

The rearrangement uses TRBV4-2 and TRBJ2-1, with a tentative D call TRBD2 (7 bases). The CDR3 runs 17 residues. V lost 0 bases and J 3 bases, leaving 15 bases between the germline ends. Germline-derived CDR1 and CDR2 are LGHNA and YNFKEQ. As DNA, the CDR3 is TGTGCCAGCAGCCAAGATGGATCAAGGGGGGGCTACAATGAGCAGTTCTTC. This gives the protein CASSQDGSRGGYNEQFF.

V and J are TRBV29-1 and TRBJ2-1; a possible D gene is TRBD1 (5 bases). CDR3 length: 13 amino acids. Trimming shortened V by 7 bases and J by 2 bases, and 12 bases separated the two germline ends. Germline CDR1 SQVTM, CDR2 ANQGSEA. The CDR3 DNA is TGCAGCGCCAGACAGCCCACCTACAATGAGCAGTTCTTC. It codes for CSARQPTYNEQFF.

The rearrangement joins TRBV14 to TRBJ2-1; 7 positions agree with TRBD2. Germline values: CDR1 SGHDN, CDR2 FVKESK. V was clipped by 1 base and J by 8 bases; unmatched bases: 14. CDR3 length equals 17 residues. The CDR3 region is CASSQAGSSGPAHEQFF. CDR3 nucleotide sequence: TGTGCCAGCAGCCAAGCCGGTTCTAGCGGCCCAGCGCATGAGCAGTTCTTC.

The genes are TRBV7-9 and TRBJ2-1; 10 nucleotides match TRBD2. The germline V gene encodes CDR1 SEHNR and CDR2 FQNEAQ (reference sequence). There are 17 residues in the CDR3. The V segment lost 5 bases and the J segment 9 bases; nucleotides outside the gene matches: 16. The CDR3 loop reads CASSPLMSGRGEGEQFF. CDR3 bases: TGTGCCAGCAGCCCCTTGATGAGCGGGAGGGGAGAGGGTGAGCAGTTCTTC.